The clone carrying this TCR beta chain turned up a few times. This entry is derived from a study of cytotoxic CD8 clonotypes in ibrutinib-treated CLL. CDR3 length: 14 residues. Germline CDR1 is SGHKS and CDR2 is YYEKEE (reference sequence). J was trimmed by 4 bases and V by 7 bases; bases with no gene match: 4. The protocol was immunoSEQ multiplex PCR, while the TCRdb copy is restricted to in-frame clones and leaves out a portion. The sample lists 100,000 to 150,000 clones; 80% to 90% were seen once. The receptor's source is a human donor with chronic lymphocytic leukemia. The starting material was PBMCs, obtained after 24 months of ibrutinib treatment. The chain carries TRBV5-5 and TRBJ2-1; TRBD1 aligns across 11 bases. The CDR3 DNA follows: TGTGCCAGCGTAGGGACAGGGGGATACAATGAGCAGTTCTTC. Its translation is CASVGTGGYNEQFF.